The next 18 T cell receptor beta chains were all read from a single sample in a study of blood T cell repertoires in COVID-19. Assay: immunoSEQ multiplex PCR; the TCRdb copy retains only in-frame clones and omits some. Of over 250,000 clones detected, about 89% appear once; the ten largest clones hold about 2.7%. Sequencing was carried out using PBMCs or T cells enriched from blood (not recorded which). These receptors all come from a woman in her late teens or twenties who had recovered from COVID-19.

V and J are TRBV2 and TRBJ2-1; 10 bases fit TRBD1. The CDR3 runs to 15 residues. The V and J ends lost 1 base and 9 bases, in that order; junction bases with no gene match: 6. CDR1 and CDR2 (germline): SNHLY, FYNNEI. The CDR3 bases are TGTGCCAGCAGTGAAGAGGGACAGGGGATCGGTGAGCAGTTCTTC. Its translation: CASSEEGQGIGEQFF.

V usage is TRBV5-1 and J usage is TRBJ1-3; TRBD1 might be the D (5 bases). Germline CDR1 is SGHRS and CDR2 is YFSETQ. V was cut by 0 bases and J by 2 bases, with 9 bases left in between. The CDR3 has 15 residues. The CDR3 DNA reads TGCGCCAGCAGCTTGGCCGGGGGAACTGGAAACACCATATATTTT. Protein: CASSLAGGTGNTIYF.

The chain combines TRBV6-5 with TRBJ1-4, with 11 nucleotides matching TRBD1. Germline V gene lookup returns CDR1 MNHEY and CDR2 SVGAGI. The CDR3 contains 14 residues. V was clipped by 6 bases and J by 8 bases; unmatched bases: 5. DNA for the CDR3: TGTGCCAGCAGGCCCGGGACAGGGGGAGAAAAACTGTTTTTT. Its translation: CASRPGTGGEKLFF.

This chain connects TRBV30 to TRBJ1-6; D not certain. The germline gives CDR1 GTSNPN, CDR2 SVGIG (reference sequence). The CDR3 has 13 residues. The V gene lost 4 bases and the J gene lost 8 bases, with 12 bases spanning the gap. For the CDR3, the DNA is TGTGCCTGGAATGGCCGAAACGATTCACCCCTCCACTTT. Translation: CAWNGRNDSPLHF.

Here the CDR3 DNA reads TGTGCCAGCAGCCCATCCGGGACAGGGGGGAGCTCTGGGGCCAACGTCCTGACTTTC. It is translated as CASSPSGTGGSSGANVLTF. The gene calls are TRBV3-1 (or the pseudogene TRBV3-2) and TRBJ2-6, with 11 bases lining up with TRBD1. Germline V gives CDR1 LGHDT, CDR2 YNNKEL (reference sequence). Unmatched junction bases numbered 8, after V lost 4 bases and J lost 0 bases. This CDR3 is built from 19 residues.

This chain links TRBV7-6 with TRBJ1-4; TRBD1 might be the D (5 bases). This CDR3 spans 17 amino acids. Germline V gene sequence: CDR1 SGHVS, CDR2 FNYEAQ. V was pared by 4 bases and J by 4 bases, with 19 bases between. The CDR3 spells CASSSVGMRQLNEKLFF. In DNA form, the CDR3 reads TGTGCCAGCAGCTCCGTCGGAATGAGACAGCTTAATGAAAAACTGTTTTTT.

V is TRBV7-2 and J is TRBJ2-1, with a possible D match to TRBD2 (6 bases). The CDR3 extends over 16 amino acids. Germline V gives CDR1 SGHTA, CDR2 FQGNSA. Trimming shortened V by 3 bases and J by 0 bases, and 12 bases separated the two germline ends. This CDR3 is CASSFSGFSSYNEQFF. CDR3 nucleotide sequence: TGTGCCAGCAGCTTCAGCGGGTTCAGCTCCTACAATGAGCAGTTCTTC.

The chain links TRBV15 to TRBJ2-3; possibly TRBD2 for D (6 bases). The CDR3 totals 14 residues. Per the germline V gene, CDR1 is LNHNV and CDR2 is YYDKDF (reference sequence). Trimming shortened V by 6 bases and J by 4 bases, and 14 bases separated the two germline ends. The CDR3 sequence is CATRRPGVSDTQYF. DNA of the CDR3: TGTGCCACCAGAAGACCGGGAGTGTCAGATACGCAGTATTTT.

The table lists this clone with a count of one. J is TRBJ2-1 and V is TRBV5-1, with 12 positions matching TRBD2. The V gene's germline CDR1 is SGHRS and CDR2 YFSETQ. Unmatched junction bases numbered 13, after V lost 1 base and J lost 5 bases. The CDR3 covers 19 residues. The CDR3 region has the DNA TGCGCCAGCAGCTTGAGCCTAGCGGGAGGGCCAATGGTCCACAATGAGCAGTTCTTC. This gives the protein CASSLSLAGGPMVHNEQFF. Full variable domain (missing parts from reference TRBV5-1 and TRBJ2-1): KAGVTQTPRYLIKTRGQQVTLSCSPISGHRSVSWYQQTPGQGLQFLFEYFSETQRNKGNFPGRFSGRQFSNSRSEMNVSTLELGDSALYLCASSLSLAGGPMVHNEQFFGPGTRLTVL.

The CDR3 protein is CASSSQTWQGRNTGELFF. The CDR3, as DNA: TGTGCCAGCAGCTCCCAGACTTGGCAGGGGAGGAACACCGGGGAGCTGTTTTTT. This chain uses TRBV7-2 with TRBJ2-2, with D maybe TRBD1 (6 bases). Trimming stripped 4 bases from V and 1 base from J, with 19 bases between. The CDR3 runs to 18 residues. From germline, CDR1 is SGHTA and CDR2 FQGNSA.

The V call is TRBV30, the J call TRBJ2-3; D gene ambiguous. The V end was cut by 3 bases, the J end by 6 bases, with 7 bases between. The germline V gene encodes CDR1 GTSNPN and CDR2 SVGIG (reference sequence). This CDR3 spans 11 amino acids. The CDR3 reads CAWRARDTQYF. Here the CDR3 DNA reads TGTGCCTGGAGAGCCCGGGATACGCAGTATTTT.

This chain links TRBV19 with TRBJ2-7; 7 nucleotides line up with TRBD1. The CDR3 has 14 residues. J lost 4 bases, V lost 8 bases, and 11 bases had no gene match. CDR1 is LNHDA and CDR2 is SQIVND in the germline V gene (reference sequence). The CDR3 nucleotides read TGTGCCAGTCGACAGGGAAGGGGCCTGTACGAGCAGTACTTC. This gives the protein CASRQGRGLYEQYF.

V and J are TRBV4-1 and TRBJ1-2; tentatively, D is TRBD1 (6 bases). The length of the CDR3 is 16 residues. V was cut by 1 base and J by 5 bases, with 17 bases left in between. Per the germline V gene, CDR1 is MGHRA and CDR2 is YSYEKL. Here the CDR3 DNA reads TGCGCCAGCAGCCAAGGGGCGGGCAGGGGAGTATATGGCTACACCTTC. This codes for CASSQGAGRGVYGYTF.

The chain has TRBV12-3 or TRBV12-4 and TRBJ1-4, with no clear D. This CDR3 is built from 12 residues. V shed 6 bases and J shed 7 bases, with 9 bases lying between them. The CDR3 coding sequence is TGTGCCAGCAGCGCTAAGCTTGAAAAACTGTTTTTT. Encoded protein: CASSAKLEKLFF.

The chain carries TRBV28 and TRBJ1-3; D gene unclear. Germline CDR1 MDHEN, CDR2 SYDVKM. V lost 4 bases to trimming and J lost 0 bases, with 16 bases between them. The CDR3 contains 17 residues. For the CDR3, the DNA is TGTGCCAGCAGTTCAACCCGCGGGAAGTACTCTGGAAACACCATATATTTT. This codes for CASSSTRGKYSGNTIYF.

The rearrangement uses TRBV3-1 (or the pseudogene TRBV3-2) and TRBJ2-1; 10 bases match TRBD2. This CDR3 is built from 19 residues. Trimming at V came to 3 bases and at J to 9 bases, leaving 20 bases not matched to a gene. Germline CDR1 is LGHDT and CDR2 is YNNKEL (reference sequence). This chain's CDR3 is CASSHRGAGGRKRSGEQFF. The DNA for the CDR3 is TGTGCCAGCAGCCACCGGGGAGCGGGGGGGCGTAAGAGGTCGGGTGAGCAGTTCTTC.

The rearrangement joins TRBV4-1 to TRBJ1-1; possible D gene TRBD1, 5 bases. With 1 base removed from V and 6 bases from J, the gap between germline ends came to 15 bases. CDR3 length equals 15 residues. Germline CDR1 and CDR2: MGHRA and YSYEKL. This chain's CDR3 is CASSQVQGAAAEAFF. The CDR3 coding sequence is TGCGCCAGCAGCCAAGTCCAAGGGGCCGCGGCTGAAGCTTTCTTT.

The chain combines TRBV3-1 (or the pseudogene TRBV3-2) with TRBJ1-2; D may be TRBD1 (6 bases). Trimming cost V 0 bases and J 5 bases, with 19 bases left between them. This CDR3 region has 17 residues. Germline V gene sequence: CDR1 LGHDT, CDR2 YNNKEL (reference sequence). The CDR3: CASSQDWMGGDIYGYTF. The CDR3, as DNA: TGTGCCAGCAGCCAAGATTGGATGGGGGGGGACATATATGGCTACACCTTC.